The clone carrying this T cell receptor (beta chain) was recorded a few times. Its cognate antigen is unknown. The data derive from a study of shared clonotypes between healthy human individuals. Study summary: Three plates were used per donor for CD4 naive, three for CD4 memory, two for CD8 naive and one for CD8 memory.

Study results and caveats: In having few donors, the study represented limited genetic and exposure-history diversity. On the whole, naive subsets had larger estimated richness than memory subsets had. Clonotypes shared by all four donors outscored non-shared clonotypes in generation probability.

Data came from immunoSEQ multiplex PCR; TCRdb stores just in-frame clones and leaves some out. The sample has 300,000 to 400,000 clones, more than 60% seen once. The J segment lost 3 bases and the V segment lost 1 base, leaving 2 bases of the junction unmatched. From germline, CDR1 is SGHRS and CDR2 YFSETQ. CDR3 length: 16 amino acids. The rearrangement joins TRBV5-1 to TRBJ2-1; 12 bases agree with TRBD2. This receptor was obtained from a man aged 25-45 years in good health. Source material: memory CD4+ T cells sorted from blood. The subset here: CD45RA-negative fraction. CDR3 residues: CASSLTSGRYYNEQFF. The CDR3 DNA reads as TGCGCCAGCAGCTTGACTAGCGGGAGGTACTACAATGAGCAGTTCTTC. Full variable domain (remainder filled in from reference TRBV5-1 and TRBJ2-1): KAGVTQTPRYLIKTRGQQVTLSCSPISGHRSVSWYQQTPGQGLQFLFEYFSETQRNKGNFPGRFSGRQFSNSRSEMNVSTLELGDSALYLCASSLTSGRYYNEQFFGPGTRLTVL.